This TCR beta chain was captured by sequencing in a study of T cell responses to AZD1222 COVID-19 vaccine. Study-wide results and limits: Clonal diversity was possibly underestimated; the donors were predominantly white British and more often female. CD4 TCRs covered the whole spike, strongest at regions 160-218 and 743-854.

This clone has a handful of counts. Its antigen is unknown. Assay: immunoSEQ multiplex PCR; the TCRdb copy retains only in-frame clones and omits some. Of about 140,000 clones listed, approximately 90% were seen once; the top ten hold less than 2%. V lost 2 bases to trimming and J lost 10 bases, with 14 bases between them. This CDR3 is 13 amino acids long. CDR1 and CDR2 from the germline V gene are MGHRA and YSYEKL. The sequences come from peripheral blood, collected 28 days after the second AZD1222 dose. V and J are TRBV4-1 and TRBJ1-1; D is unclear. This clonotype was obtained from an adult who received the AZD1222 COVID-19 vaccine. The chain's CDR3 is CASSQPRIGVAFF. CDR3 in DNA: TGCGCCAGCAGCCAACCCAGGATTGGGGTAGCTTTCTTT.